This TCR beta chain appears in the sequencing data of a study of blood T cell repertoires in COVID-19. Study overall: Sites in the United States, Italy and Spain provided acute and convalescent COVID-19 samples. Sources were T cells, B-cell-depleted T cells, or PBMCs; the material itself was cDNA or gDNA.

This clone was seen only once. Germline values: CDR1 LGHDT, CDR2 YNNKEL (reference sequence). Trimming cost V 2 bases and J 2 bases, with 13 bases left between them. The CDR3 has 16 residues. Per the study methods: Counts of nucleated cells, estimated from reference gene primer amplification, were obtained. The assay was immunoSEQ multiplex PCR, and TCRdb's table has in-frame clones only and misses some. V, J and clone size are taken as reported in that table, and D and trimming were inferred from the DNA itself. Of over 35,000 clones detected, around 86% appear once; the ten largest clones hold 8.4%.

This sequence joins TRBV3-1 (or the pseudogene TRBV3-2) and TRBJ1-3; D not certain. The sequence was obtained from a man aged 55 to 70 with active COVID-19. Sequenced input: peripheral blood. For the CDR3, the DNA is TGTGCCAGCAGCCAAAATAGTCGAGGAACTGGAAACACCATATATTTT. It is translated as CASSQNSRGTGNTIYF.